These 25 T cell receptor beta chains share one sample of origin, sequenced in a study of human T cells and chemical hapten exposure. MiXCR, applied by TCRdb to the RACE reads, yields one record per CDR3 protein. The sample has about 180,000 distinct CDR3 sequences; around 30% are singletons. Time point given: pre-sensitization, week 0. Treatment specified: therapeutic diphenylcyclopropenone sensitization with weekly scalp DPC. The starting material was whole blood, obtained in connection with sensitization to the hapten diphenylcyclopropenone (DPC). These receptors came from a woman under 40 with alopecia areata. Some clones in this sample may be carry-over from other donors' samples.

The chain couples TRBV5-1 to TRBJ2-6, with TRBD1 identical over 8 bases. The CDR3 has 16 residues. After removal of 4 bases from V and 2 bases from J, the junction contained 5 bases not matched to a gene. The V gene's germline CDR1 is SGHRS and CDR2 YFSETQ. The CDR3 sequence is CASSVQGGPGANVLTF. The CDR3 DNA reads TGCGCCAGCAGCGTACAGGGGGGCCCTGGGGCCAACGTCCTGACTTTC.

The V call is TRBV29-1, the J call TRBJ2-1; D is possibly TRBD1 (6 bases). The CDR3 extends over 14 amino acids. The ends were cut back, 6 bases at V and 2 bases at J, with 14 bases in the middle. Germline V gene data show CDR1 as SQVTM and CDR2 as ANQGSEA. CDR3 loop: CSVHRDMAYNEQFF. As DNA, the CDR3 is TGCAGCGTCCACAGGGATATGGCCTACAATGAGCAGTTCTTC.

This clonotype was seen only a few times. This CDR3 is CASSLYTYEQYF. CDR3 DNA sequence: TGTGCCAGCAGCCTATACACCTACGAGCAGTACTTC. This chain connects TRBV7-2 to TRBJ2-7; D uncertain. Germline V CDR1 and CDR2: SGHTA, FQGNSA. The CDR3 extends over 12 amino acids. V lost 5 bases to trimming and J lost 2 bases, with 7 bases between them.

V usage is TRBV28 and J usage is TRBJ2-7; no clear D gene. The CDR3 runs 11 residues. Germline loops: CDR1 MDHEN, CDR2 SYDVKM. V was clipped by 6 bases and J by 5 bases, with 8 bases between them. CDR3 DNA sequence: TGTGCCAGCAGGGTCAGCGACGAGCAGTACTTC. Its protein is CASRVSDEQYF.

The chain links TRBV6-5 to TRBJ1-5; no reliable D call. Germline V gene lookup returns CDR1 MNHEY and CDR2 SVGAGI. The CDR3 is made up of 16 amino acids. Trimming shortened V by 6 bases and J by 2 bases, and 17 bases separated the two germline ends. The CDR3 loop reads CASSHGGPDGNQPQHF. CDR3 in DNA: TGTGCCAGCAGCCACGGCGGGCCGGATGGCAATCAGCCCCAGCATTTT.

The CDR3 DNA is TGTGCCAGCAGCTCTTCGTCTTTCGGGGAGACCCAGTACTTC. Its protein is CASSSSSFGETQYF. The V gene is TRBV7-2, the J gene TRBJ2-5; D gene unclear. The CDR3 runs 14 residues. V was cut by 4 bases and J by 5 bases, with 14 bases left in between. Per the germline V gene, CDR1 is SGHTA and CDR2 is FQGNSA.

This sequence joins TRBV28 and TRBJ2-7; perhaps D is TRBD1 or TRBD2 (5 bases each). Trimming removed 2 bases at V and 6 bases at J, with 14 bases between. CDR3 length equals 14 residues. Germline V gives CDR1 MDHEN, CDR2 SYDVKM. CDR3 nucleotide sequence: TGTGCCAGCAGTTTAACCGGGGCCTCGGGCGAGCAGTACTTC. This codes for CASSLTGASGEQYF. The full variable domain, its missing parts supplied by reference TRBV28 and TRBJ2-7, is DVKVTQSSRYLVKRTGEKVFLECVQDMDHENMFWYRQDPGLGLRLIYFSYDVKMKEKGDIPEGYSVSREKKERFSLILESASTNQTSMYLCASSLTGASGEQYFGPGTRLTVT.

Many counts were recorded for this clonotype. The V call is TRBV7-2, the J call TRBJ2-3; TRBD2 agrees at 7 bases. V gave up 2 bases and J gave up 0 bases; unmatched junction bases: 5. CDR1 SGHTA and CDR2 FQGNSA come from the germline V gene. This CDR3 is 16 amino acids long. CDR3 loop: CASSLNSGTSTDTQYF. For the CDR3, the DNA is TGTGCCAGCAGCTTAAACAGCGGGACTAGCACAGATACGCAGTATTTT.

The V gene is TRBV20-1, the J gene TRBJ2-7; D unresolved. Germline values: CDR1 DFQATT, CDR2 SNEGSKA (reference sequence). With 3 bases removed from V and 5 bases from J, the gap between germline ends came to 8 bases. The CDR3 extends over 11 amino acids. The CDR3 nucleotides are TGCAGTGCTAGTAAGGGCAACGAGCAGTACTTC. Translating it yields CSASKGNEQYF.

This clonotype came up a few times. This chain joins TRBV12-3 or TRBV12-4 and TRBJ2-7; 9 positions agree with TRBD1. The CDR3 contains 14 residues. J gave up 5 bases and V 1 base, and 3 bases lay outside the gene matches. Written as DNA, the CDR3 is TGTGCCAGCAGTTTAGGGGACAGGGACGACGAGCAGTACTTC. It encodes CASSLGDRDDEQYF.

The chain employs TRBV7-9 and TRBJ2-5; maybe TRBD2 (6 bases). Germline CDR1 reads SEHNR; CDR2 reads FQNEAQ (reference sequence). Trimming removed 5 bases at V and 7 bases at J, with 8 bases between. The CDR3 is made up of 11 amino acids. CDR3 DNA sequence: TGTGCCAGCAGCCACGGGGGGACCCAGTACTTC. It specifies CASSHGGTQYF.

The genes are TRBV14 and TRBJ1-6; 7 positions agree with TRBD1. Unmatched junction bases numbered 3, after V lost 1 base and J lost 6 bases. CDR3 length equals 15 residues. Germline CDR1 reads SGHDN; CDR2 reads FVKESK. CDR3 region: CASSQAAGGNSPLHF. The CDR3 bases are TGTGCCAGCAGCCAAGCCGCAGGGGGTAATTCACCCCTCCACTTT.

The chain links TRBV28 to TRBJ2-3, with 7 bases fitting TRBD1. J lost 5 bases, V lost 2 bases, and 7 bases had no gene match. The CDR3 is 15 amino acids. CDR1 is MDHEN, CDR2 SYDVKM, per germline. CDR3 amino acids: CASSLAQGVGDTQYF. DNA for the CDR3: TGTGCCAGCAGTTTAGCCCAGGGGGTCGGAGATACGCAGTATTTT.

The table lists this clonotype with a few counts. The V gene is TRBV18, the J gene TRBJ1-6, with 7 positions matching TRBD1. V was clipped by 0 bases and J by 7 bases; unmatched bases: 3. CDR1 is KGHSH and CDR2 is LQKENI in the germline V gene. This CDR3 region has 15 residues. The CDR3 protein is CASSPPQGENSPLHF. The CDR3 DNA follows: TGTGCCAGCTCACCACCTCAGGGGGAAAATTCACCCCTCCACTTT.

This clonotype was seen a few times. The rearrangement uses TRBV20-1 and TRBJ1-1, with 8 nucleotides matching TRBD1. The CDR3 has 14 amino acids. Germline values: CDR1 DFQATT, CDR2 SNEGSKA (reference sequence). J gave up 4 bases and V 1 base, and 5 bases lay outside the gene matches. The CDR3 protein is CSARGIQGGTEAFF. Here the CDR3 DNA reads TGCAGTGCTAGAGGAATACAGGGGGGCACTGAAGCTTTCTTT.

V is TRBV7-2 and J is TRBJ2-3, with TRBD2 matching over 7 bases. The V gene end was trimmed by 4 bases and the J gene end by 6 bases; junction bases not matched to a gene: 10. Germline lookup yields CDR1 SGHTA and CDR2 FQGNSA. The CDR3 totals 15 residues. The CDR3: CASSSVGREFDTQYF. The DNA for the CDR3 is TGTGCCAGCAGCTCAGTTGGGCGGGAGTTCGATACGCAGTATTTT.

This clonotype was seen only a few times. V gene TRBV12-3 or TRBV12-4 combines with J gene TRBJ2-2; D is unclear. V lost 5 bases, J lost 1 base, and 5 bases lay in between. This CDR3 has 13 residues. CDR3 nucleotide sequence: TGTGCCAGCAGTCGACTGAACACCGGGGAGCTGTTTTTT. Its translation: CASSRLNTGELFF.

The chain recombines TRBV5-1 with TRBJ2-3, with D maybe TRBD2 (5 bases). Germline CDR1 is SGHRS and CDR2 is YFSETQ. The CDR3 is 13 amino acids. V gave up 4 bases and J gave up 4 bases, with 10 bases separating them. The CDR3 DNA sequence: TGCGCCAGCAGCAAGCTAGCTGCAGATACGCAGTATTTT. This codes for CASSKLAADTQYF. Together with reference TRBV5-1 and TRBJ2-3, the CDR3 gives the full variable domain: KAGVTQTPRYLIKTRGQQVTLSCSPISGHRSVSWYQQTPGQGLQFLFEYFSETQRNKGNFPGRFSGRQFSNSRSEMNVSTLELGDSALYLCASSKLAADTQYFGPGTRLTVL.

The V call is TRBV20-1, the J call TRBJ2-3; no firm D call. Trimming stripped 4 bases from V and 2 bases from J, with 7 bases between. The CDR3 spans 12 residues. The germline gives CDR1 DFQATT, CDR2 SNEGSKA (reference sequence). Here the CDR3 reads CSATATTDTQYF. Here the CDR3 DNA reads TGCAGTGCTACTGCGACCACAGATACGCAGTATTTT.

The chain carries TRBV28 and TRBJ2-7; D not certain. V shed 4 bases and J shed 8 bases, with 24 bases lying between them. Germline CDR1 is MDHEN and CDR2 is SYDVKM. The CDR3 covers 16 residues. The CDR3 DNA reads as TGTGCCAGCAGTTCCTCTCAGGCGTCTTTGCTACGAAAGCAGTACTTC. Its translation: CASSSSQASLLRKQYF. Looking up the rest from reference TRBV28 and TRBJ2-7 gives the full variable domain: DVKVTQSSRYLVKRTGEKVFLECVQDMDHENMFWYRQDPGLGLRLIYFSYDVKMKEKGDIPEGYSVSREKKERFSLILESASTNQTSMYLCASSSSQASLLRKQYFGPGTRLTVT.

This chain uses TRBV27 with TRBJ2-7, with TRBD2 matching 9 bases. The CDR3 totals 15 residues. With 8 bases clipped from V and 2 bases from J, the junction kept 10 bases outside the gene matches. Germline assignment: CDR1 MNHEY and CDR2 SMNVEV (reference sequence). CDR3 residues: CASRRLAGSPYEQYF. CDR3 in DNA: TGTGCCAGCCGCAGGCTAGCGGGGTCCCCCTACGAGCAGTACTTC.

This clonotype was observed a single time. V and J are TRBV29-1 and TRBJ2-5; 11 nucleotides align to TRBD1. CDR3 length: 14 amino acids. CDR1 is SQVTM, CDR2 ANQGSEA, per germline. V shed 7 bases, J shed 5 bases, and the junction held 9 bases outside the gene matches. CDR3 DNA sequence: TGCAGCGCCCTGGACAGGGGGCGAGGGGAGACCCAGTACTTC. It codes for CSALDRGRGETQYF.

This clonotype was counted only a few times. This chain joins TRBV6-2 or TRBV6-3 and TRBJ2-7; 8 bases are shared with TRBD1. This CDR3 comprises 15 residues. The germline V gene encodes CDR1 MNHEY and CDR2 SVGEGT. With 6 bases clipped from V and 2 bases from J, the junction kept 9 bases outside the gene matches. CDR3: CASRPGTGRAYEQYF. Here the CDR3 DNA reads TGTGCCAGCAGACCCGGGACAGGACGAGCCTACGAGCAGTACTTC.

This clonotype was counted between two and nine times. The V and J genes are TRBV4-1 and TRBJ2-6, with D unclear. The V and J ends lost 0 bases and 0 bases respectively, with 9 bases between them. The CDR3 totals 17 residues. Germline CDR1 reads MGHRA; CDR2 reads YSYEKL. In nucleotides, the CDR3 is TGCGCCAGCAGCCAAGAACCGGTGGACTCTGGGGCCAACGTCCTGACTTTC. Amino acid sequence: CASSQEPVDSGANVLTF.

This clonotype was counted between two and nine times. The chain is built from TRBV4-3 and TRBJ1-2; unclear D gene. This CDR3 comprises 15 residues. Trimming took 0 bases from V and 5 from J, leaving 13 bases between them. Per the germline V gene, CDR1 is LGHNA and CDR2 is YSLEER. The DNA of the CDR3 is TGCGCCAGCAGCCAAGATATGGGAGAGCTGTATGGCTACACCTTC. Residues: CASSQDMGELYGYTF.